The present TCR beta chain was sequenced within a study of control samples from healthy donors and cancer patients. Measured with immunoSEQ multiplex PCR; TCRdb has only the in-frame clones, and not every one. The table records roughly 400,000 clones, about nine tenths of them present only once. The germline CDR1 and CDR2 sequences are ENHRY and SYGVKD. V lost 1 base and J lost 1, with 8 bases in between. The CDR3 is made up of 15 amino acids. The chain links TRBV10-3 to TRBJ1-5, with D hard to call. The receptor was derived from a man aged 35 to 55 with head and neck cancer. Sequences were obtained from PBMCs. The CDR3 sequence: CAISEYGESNQPQHF. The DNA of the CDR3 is TGTGCCATCAGTGAGTACGGCGAAAGCAATCAGCCCCAGCATTTT.